The rows below give T cell receptor beta chains drawn from one sample of a study of T-cell reconstitution after alpha-beta-depleted transplantation in children. TCRdb redid the calling of the PCR reads with MiXCR, one entry per CDR3 protein. The table has a few hundred thousand distinct CDR3 sequences, roughly 20% seen once. The starting material was PBMCs from the stem cell graft donor, obtained from the stem cell graft. The receptors stem from a human donor who donated a stem cell graft to a child with acute myeloid leukemia. CDR3s include the opening cysteine and the closing phenylalanine or tryptophan. Each record gives: V gene, J gene, clone size, D gene, CDR3 DNA, CDR3 protein. A D gene is named only where the DNA matches it firmly. Rows may omit the clone size; those that give it use once, few, many or a size class.

V: TRBV12-3/TRBV12-4; J: TRBJ2-1; size: NA; D: TRBD2; DNA: TGTGCCAGCAGACGGACTAGCTATGAGCAGTTCTTC; CDR3: CASRRTSYEQFF
V: TRBV5-1; J: TRBJ2-1; size: once; D: TRBD1; DNA: TGCGCCAGCAGCCCCCAGACGGGACAGGGGTGGGATGAGCAGTTCTTC; CDR3: CASSPQTGQGWDEQFF
V: TRBV29-1; J: TRBJ2-7; size: NA; D: TRBD1; DNA: TGCAGCGCCGGGACAGGATACGAGCACTACTTC; CDR3: CSAGTGYEHYF
V: TRBV20-1; J: TRBJ2-3; size: many; D: TRBD1; DNA: TGCAGTGCGGCTCTCGGACAGGGCCGAACAGATACGCAGTATTTT; CDR3: CSAALGQGRTDTQYF
V: TRBV20-1; J: TRBJ2-7; size: NA; D: NA; DNA: TGCAGTGCCCACCAACAGGGTACGGCGTACTTC; CDR3: CSAHQQGTAYF
V: TRBV6-2/TRBV6-3; J: TRBJ1-5; size: NA; D: NA; DNA: TGTGCCAGCAATTTCCAGGGTTCACGCAATCAGCCCCAGCATTTT; CDR3: CASNFQGSRNQPQHF
V: TRBV2; J: TRBJ2-1; size: NA; D: NA; DNA: TGTGCCAGCGGAGAGGGGGACTTACTTGAGGACAATGAGCAGTTCTTC; CDR3: CASGEGDLLEDNEQFF
V: TRBV3-1; J: TRBJ2-1; size: few; D: TRBD2; DNA: TGTGCCAGCACACCGACTAGCGGGAATGTGGATGAGCAGTTCTTC; CDR3: CASTPTSGNVDEQFF
V: TRBV4-2; J: TRBJ2-3; size: NA; D: NA; DNA: TGTGCCAGCAGCCAGAGAAATCAAGGGGCAGATACGCAGTATTTT; CDR3: CASSQRNQGADTQYF
V: TRBV29-1; J: TRBJ2-7; size: many; D: TRBD2; DNA: TGCAGCGTAGAGACTAGCGGGGCTTCCTACGAGCAGTACTTC; CDR3: CSVETSGASYEQYF
V: TRBV2; J: TRBJ2-2; size: NA; D: NA; DNA: TGTGCCAGCAGTGCGCTAAGTACCACCGGGGAGCTGTTTTTT; CDR3: CASSALSTTGELFF
V: TRBV20-1; J: TRBJ2-3; size: few; D: TRBD2; DNA: TGCAGTGCTAGACCCCTAGCGGGGAGTCGCGCAGATACGCAGTATTTT; CDR3: CSARPLAGSRADTQYF
V: TRBV28; J: TRBJ1-1; size: few; D: TRBD1; DNA: TGTGCCAGCAGTTTGGGACAGTACGGAACTGAAGCTTTCTTT; CDR3: CASSLGQYGTEAFF
V: TRBV4-1; J: TRBJ2-1; size: few; D: TRBD2; DNA: TGCGCCAGCAGCCAACTAAGCGGGAGGGAGATTGAGCAGTTCTTC; CDR3: CASSQLSGREIEQFF
V: TRBV29-1; J: TRBJ2-3; size: many; D: TRBD2; DNA: TGCAGCGTTGACGTGGCGGGAGGCCCTGATACGCAGTATTTT; CDR3: CSVDVAGGPDTQYF
V: TRBV12-3/TRBV12-4; J: TRBJ2-7; size: few; D: TRBD1; DNA: TGTGCCAGCAACGGACAGGGGGCCGGCGAGCAGTACTTC; CDR3: CASNGQGAGEQYF
V: TRBV11-2; J: TRBJ2-2; size: NA; D: NA; DNA: TGTGCCAGCAGCGTCGGGAGGTGGGGGGCAAACACCGGGGAGCTGTTTTTT; CDR3: CASSVGRWGANTGELFF